The 16 T cell receptor beta chains below come from one sample, sequenced in a study of regulatory T cells in long-lasting Graves disease. HTBI primers from iRepertoire and Arm-PCR of CDR3 regions yielded the TCR beta libraries. TCRdb called the multiplex PCR reads again in MiXCR, with one record for every CDR3 protein. The sample has a few hundred thousand distinct CDR3 sequences; 16% are singletons. Time point here: newly diagnosed GD, antithyroid drugs for less than 3 months. Researchers made the TCR library from RNA that was extracted from PBMCs. These data were also reused for a study on T cells in Graves' hyperthyroidism and ophthalmopathy.

The sample consisted of peripheral blood mononuclear cells (PBMCs), taken at new diagnosis, from a patient treated with antithyroid drugs. The source is a man between 40 and 49 years old with Graves disease.

In this sample, this clonotype turned up many times. The chain employs TRBV30 and TRBJ1-6, with 7 bases aligning to TRBD1. The V gene's germline CDR1 is GTSNPN and CDR2 SVGIG (reference sequence). Unmatched junction bases numbered 4, after V lost 1 base and J lost 10 bases. This CDR3 has 13 amino acids. The CDR3 here is CAWSAPGGSPLHF. The CDR3 DNA reads as TGTGCCTGGAGTGCTCCAGGGGGATCACCCCTCCACTTT.

At least ten counts were recorded for this clonotype. The chain combines TRBV28 with TRBJ2-4; D gene uncertain. This CDR3 has 12 amino acids. Germline loops: CDR1 MDHEN, CDR2 SYDVKM. The V end was cut by 5 bases, the J end by 11 bases, with 13 bases between. The CDR3 region is CASSGDTNLQYF. The CDR3 DNA reads as TGTGCCAGCAGTGGTGATACTAACCTTCAGTACTTC.

This clonotype was seen many times. The chain is built from TRBV29-1 and TRBJ1-1; D ambiguous. Trimming cost V 8 bases and J 5 bases, with 21 bases left between them. This CDR3 has 14 residues. In germline, CDR1 is SQVTM, CDR2 ANQGSEA. CDR3 nucleotides: TGCAGCATTCTAAGAGCGCCAGTCAGGACTGAAGCTTTCTTT. Its protein is CSILRAPVRTEAFF.

This clonotype was seen only once. A much larger clone sits a single nucleotide away, making a read error possible. The rearrangement joins TRBV11-3 to TRBJ2-1, with unresolved D. There are 15 residues in the CDR3. Germline CDR1 SGHNT, CDR2 YENEEA. Written as DNA, the CDR3 is TGTGCCAGCGGCTTAGGGTCTGGAACCTACAATGAGCAGTTCTTC. This codes for CASGLGSGTYNEQFF.

This clonotype came up many times. V usage is TRBV28 and J usage is TRBJ2-5; no clear D gene. The CDR3 covers 14 residues. The V gene lost 6 bases and the J gene lost 0 bases, with 11 bases spanning the gap. Germline assignment: CDR1 MDHEN and CDR2 SYDVKM. CDR3 DNA: TGTGCCAGCAGACCTCCCACGTACCAAGAGACCCAGTACTTC. Encoded protein: CASRPPTYQETQYF.

Concerning this clonotype itself: This probably arose from a read error, given a far larger clone one base away. V and J are TRBV2 and TRBJ2-1; D perhaps matches TRBD2 (6 bases). The CDR3 is 15 amino acids. Per the germline V gene, CDR1 is SNHLY and CDR2 is FYNNEI. CDR3 sequence (DNA): TGTGCCGGCAGGGCTACCGGGACGGCGGGACATGAGCAGTTCTTC. Its protein product is CAGRATGTAGHEQFF.

This clonotype has only a few counts. The genes are TRBV7-2 and TRBJ2-6; D gene ambiguous. The CDR3 is 17 amino acids. The V gene lost 0 bases and the J gene lost 3 bases, with 12 bases spanning the gap. CDR1 and CDR2 from the germline V gene are SGHTA and FQGNSA. CDR3 sequence reads: CASSLAAVGFGANVLTF. The CDR3 nucleotides read TGTGCCAGCAGCTTAGCAGCTGTTGGTTTTGGGGCCAACGTCCTGACTTTC.

This clonotype was detected a few times. The rearrangement joins TRBV7-8 to TRBJ1-1; D ambiguous. The V gene lost 3 bases and the J gene lost 6 bases, with 17 bases spanning the gap. CDR1 is SGHVS, CDR2 FQNEAQ, per germline. This CDR3 comprises 15 residues. The DNA for the CDR3 is TGTGCCAGCAGCTTGTCGACGGCCGGGATGGCTGAAGCTTTCTTT. This sequence encodes CASSLSTAGMAEAFF.

The chain uses TRBV3-1 and TRBJ1-1; unclear D gene. The CDR3 is made up of 16 amino acids. Germline V CDR1 and CDR2: LGHDT, YNNKEL (reference sequence). V was shortened by 0 bases and J by 1 base, with 12 bases between the two germline ends. The CDR3 reads CASSQDLRRSNTEAFF. CDR3 sequence (DNA): TGTGCCAGCAGCCAAGATCTTCGGCGGTCGAACACTGAAGCTTTCTTT.

Only a few counts were recorded for this clonotype. The CDR3 DNA reads TGTGCCAGCAGTCGGGGCAGCTCCTACGAGCAGTACTTC. Its translation is CASSRGSSYEQYF. The chain employs TRBV12-3 or TRBV12-4 and TRBJ2-7; D tentatively fits TRBD1 or TRBD2 (5 bases each). V was cut by 5 bases and J by 0 bases, with 8 bases left in between. The CDR3 consists of 13 residues.

The rearrangement joins TRBV11-2 to TRBJ2-3; 12 nucleotides match TRBD2. Germline loops: CDR1 SGHAT, CDR2 FQNNGV. J was trimmed by 5 bases and V by 5 bases; bases with no gene match: 5. The CDR3 is made up of 15 amino acids. CDR3 loop: CASSLAGGQEDTQYF. In nucleotides, the CDR3 is TGTGCCAGCAGCCTAGCGGGGGGGCAAGAAGATACGCAGTATTTT.

This clonotype occurred a few times. The V and J genes are TRBV7-9 and TRBJ2-7; the D gene is possibly TRBD1 (6 bases). V was trimmed by 3 bases and J by 2 bases, leaving 14 bases between them. Germline V gives CDR1 SEHNR, CDR2 FQNEAQ (reference sequence). CDR3 length: 15 amino acids. Here the CDR3 DNA reads TGTGCCAGCAGCTTGAGCACAGGGCCCCCCTACGAGCAGTACTTC. This gives the protein CASSLSTGPPYEQYF.

The CDR3 coding sequence is TGTGCCAGTAGTATTGGGACAGGGGGCGAGCAGTACTTC. This codes for CASSIGTGGEQYF. The chain combines TRBV19 with TRBJ2-7, with 11 bases identical to TRBD1. Germline values: CDR1 LNHDA, CDR2 SQIVND (reference sequence). CDR3 length: 13 residues. The V and J ends lost 3 bases and 6 bases, in that order; junction bases with no gene match: 1.

This clonotype was observed at least ten times. This chain links TRBV6-2 or TRBV6-3 with TRBJ2-2; TRBD2 matches 9 bases. V was pared by 2 bases and J by 6 bases, with 4 bases of the junction left unmatched. The CDR3 covers 15 residues. The germline V gene has CDR1 MNHEY and CDR2 SVGEGT. CDR3 DNA: TGTGCCAGCAGTTACGGCGGGGGGGCGTCCGGGGAGCTGTTTTTT. Encoded protein: CASSYGGGASGELFF.

Regarding this clonotype: A much larger clonotype is one base distant, so this may be a read error. The CDR3 region has the DNA TGCAGTGCTAGAAGGACTGCGCGCAACTACGAGCAGTACTTC. Translating gives CSARRTARNYEQYF. The chain combines TRBV20-1 with TRBJ2-7; maybe TRBD2 (5 bases). The germline V and J ends were trimmed by 2 bases and 3 bases, with 14 bases remaining between them. This CDR3 contains 14 residues. Germline CDR1 is DFQATT and CDR2 is SNEGSKA (reference sequence).

This clonotype was recorded at least ten times. This sequence joins TRBV28 and TRBJ1-1, with unresolved D. The CDR3 has 11 residues. Germline CDR1 MDHEN, CDR2 SYDVKM. V lost 6 bases and J lost 6, with 8 bases in between. The CDR3 reads CASRHGPEAFF. CDR3 coding DNA: TGTGCCAGCAGGCACGGGCCTGAAGCTTTCTTT.